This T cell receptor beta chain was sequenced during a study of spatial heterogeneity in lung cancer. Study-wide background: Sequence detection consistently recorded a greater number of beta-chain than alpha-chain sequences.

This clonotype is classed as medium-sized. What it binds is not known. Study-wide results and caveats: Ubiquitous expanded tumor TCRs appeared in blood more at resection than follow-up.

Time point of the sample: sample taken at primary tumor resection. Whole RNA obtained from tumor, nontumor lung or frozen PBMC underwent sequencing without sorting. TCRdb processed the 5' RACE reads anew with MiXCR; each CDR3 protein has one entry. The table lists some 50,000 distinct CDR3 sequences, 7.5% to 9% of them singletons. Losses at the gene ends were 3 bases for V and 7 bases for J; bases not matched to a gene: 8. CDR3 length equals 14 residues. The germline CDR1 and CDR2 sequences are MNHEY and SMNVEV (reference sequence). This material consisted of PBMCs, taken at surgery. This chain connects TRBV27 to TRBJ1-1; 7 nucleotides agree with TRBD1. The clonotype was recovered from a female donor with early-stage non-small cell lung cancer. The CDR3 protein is CASSLGGGGREAFF. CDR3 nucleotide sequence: TGTGCCAGCAGTTTGGGAGGGGGCGGCCGTGAAGCTTTCTTT.